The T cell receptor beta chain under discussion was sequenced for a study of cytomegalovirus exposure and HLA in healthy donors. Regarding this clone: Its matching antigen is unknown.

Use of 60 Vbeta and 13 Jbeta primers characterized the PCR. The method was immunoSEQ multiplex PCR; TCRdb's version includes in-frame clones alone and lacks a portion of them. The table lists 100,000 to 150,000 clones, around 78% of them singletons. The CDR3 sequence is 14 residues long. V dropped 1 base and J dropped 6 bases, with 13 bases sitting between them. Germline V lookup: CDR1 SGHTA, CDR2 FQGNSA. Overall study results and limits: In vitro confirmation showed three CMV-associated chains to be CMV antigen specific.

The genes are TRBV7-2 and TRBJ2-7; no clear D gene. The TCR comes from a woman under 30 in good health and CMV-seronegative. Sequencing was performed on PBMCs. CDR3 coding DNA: TGTGCCAGCAGCTTAGATTCTACTCCCTCCGAGCAGTACTTC. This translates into CASSLDSTPSEQYF.